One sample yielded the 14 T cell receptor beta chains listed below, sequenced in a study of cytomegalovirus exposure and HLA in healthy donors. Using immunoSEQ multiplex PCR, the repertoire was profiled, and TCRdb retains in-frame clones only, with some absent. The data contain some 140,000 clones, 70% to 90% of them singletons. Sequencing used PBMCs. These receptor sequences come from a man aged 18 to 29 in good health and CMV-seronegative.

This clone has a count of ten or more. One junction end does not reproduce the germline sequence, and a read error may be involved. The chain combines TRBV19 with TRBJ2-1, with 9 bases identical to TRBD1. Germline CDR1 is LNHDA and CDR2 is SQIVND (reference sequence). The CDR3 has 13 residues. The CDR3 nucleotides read TGTGCCAGTAGTATTGTAGTTGGGACAGGGTTTGTCTTC. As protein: CASSIVVGTGFVF.

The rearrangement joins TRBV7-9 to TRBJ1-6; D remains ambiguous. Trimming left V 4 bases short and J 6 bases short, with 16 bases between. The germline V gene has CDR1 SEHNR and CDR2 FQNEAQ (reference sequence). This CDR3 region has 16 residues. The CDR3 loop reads CASSSNAGVGNSPLHF. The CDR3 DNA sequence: TGTGCCAGCAGCTCCAACGCCGGGGTGGGTAATTCACCCCTCCACTTT.

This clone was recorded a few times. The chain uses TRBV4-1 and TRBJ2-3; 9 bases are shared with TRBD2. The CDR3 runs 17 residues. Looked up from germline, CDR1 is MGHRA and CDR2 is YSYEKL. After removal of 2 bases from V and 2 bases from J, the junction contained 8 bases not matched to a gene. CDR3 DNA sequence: TGCGCCAGCAGCCAACTTTTGACTAGCGGAAACACAGATACGCAGTATTTT. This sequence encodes CASSQLLTSGNTDTQYF.

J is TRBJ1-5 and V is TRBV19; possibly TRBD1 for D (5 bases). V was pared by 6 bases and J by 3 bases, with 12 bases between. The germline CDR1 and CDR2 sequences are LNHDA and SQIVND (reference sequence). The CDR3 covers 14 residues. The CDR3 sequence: CASSLTGSNQPQHF. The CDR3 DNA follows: TGTGCCAGTAGCCTAACAGGCTCCAATCAGCCCCAGCATTTT.

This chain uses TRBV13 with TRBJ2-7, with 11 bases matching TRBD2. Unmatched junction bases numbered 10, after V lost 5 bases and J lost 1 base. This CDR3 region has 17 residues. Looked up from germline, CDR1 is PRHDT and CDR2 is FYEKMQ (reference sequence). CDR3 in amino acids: CASSPFLLAGGSYEQYF. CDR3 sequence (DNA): TGTGCCAGCAGCCCGTTCCTCCTAGCGGGGGGATCCTACGAGCAGTACTTC.

The CDR3 protein is CATRLGQGVRETQYF. DNA of the CDR3: TGTGCCACCCGCCTCGGACAGGGGGTACGGGAGACCCAGTACTTC. The chain couples TRBV15 to TRBJ2-5, with 10 bases that match TRBD1. The germline gives CDR1 LNHNV, CDR2 YYDKDF (reference sequence). The length of the CDR3 is 15 residues. The ends lost 8 bases at V and 5 bases at J; junction bases unmatched: 11.

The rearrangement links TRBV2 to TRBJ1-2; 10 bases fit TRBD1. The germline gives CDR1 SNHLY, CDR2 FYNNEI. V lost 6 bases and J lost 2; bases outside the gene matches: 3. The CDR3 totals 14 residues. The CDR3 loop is CASRGTGANYGYTF. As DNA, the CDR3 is TGTGCCAGCAGAGGGACAGGGGCAAACTATGGCTACACCTTC.

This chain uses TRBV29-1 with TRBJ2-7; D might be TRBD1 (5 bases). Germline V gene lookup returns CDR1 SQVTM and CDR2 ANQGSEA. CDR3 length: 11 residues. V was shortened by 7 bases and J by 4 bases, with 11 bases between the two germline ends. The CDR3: CSAQTEYEQYF. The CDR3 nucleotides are TGCAGCGCCCAGACAGAGTACGAGCAGTACTTC.

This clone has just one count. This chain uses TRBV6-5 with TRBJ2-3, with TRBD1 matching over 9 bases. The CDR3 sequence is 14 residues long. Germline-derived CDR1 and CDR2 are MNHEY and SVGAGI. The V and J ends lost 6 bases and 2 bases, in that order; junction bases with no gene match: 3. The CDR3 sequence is CASRDRGFTDTQYF. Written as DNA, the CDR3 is TGTGCCAGCAGGGACAGGGGCTTCACAGATACGCAGTATTTT.

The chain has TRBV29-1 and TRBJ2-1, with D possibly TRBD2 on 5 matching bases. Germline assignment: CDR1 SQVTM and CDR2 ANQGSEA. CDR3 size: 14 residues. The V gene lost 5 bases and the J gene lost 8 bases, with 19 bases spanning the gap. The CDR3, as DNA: TGCAGCGTTTTATCCGGGATCCCGGGCGATGAGCAGTTCTTC. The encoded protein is CSVLSGIPGDEQFF.

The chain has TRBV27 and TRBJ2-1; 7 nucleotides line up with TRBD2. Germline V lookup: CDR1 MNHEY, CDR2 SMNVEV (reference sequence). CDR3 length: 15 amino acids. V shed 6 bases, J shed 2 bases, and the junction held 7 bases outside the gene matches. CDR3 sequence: CASSPGLFPYNEQFF. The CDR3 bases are TGTGCCAGCAGCCCGGGACTATTTCCCTACAATGAGCAGTTCTTC.

As DNA, the CDR3 is TGTGCCAGCAGCTCCCAGGGGGCGGGCGGCACCGGGGAGCTGTTTTTT. It translates to CASSSQGAGGTGELFF. V gene TRBV13 combines with J gene TRBJ2-2; TRBD1 matches 8 bases. Per the germline V gene, CDR1 is PRHDT and CDR2 is FYEKMQ (reference sequence). The CDR3 spans 16 residues. After removal of 4 bases from V and 4 bases from J, the junction contained 8 bases not matched to a gene.

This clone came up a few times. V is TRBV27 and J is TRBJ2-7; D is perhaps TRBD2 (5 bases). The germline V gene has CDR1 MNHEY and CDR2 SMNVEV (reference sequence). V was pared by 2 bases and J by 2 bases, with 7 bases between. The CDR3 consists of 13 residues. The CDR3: CASSLRGPYEQYF. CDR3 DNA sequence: TGTGCCAGCAGTTTACGGGGTCCCTACGAGCAGTACTTC.

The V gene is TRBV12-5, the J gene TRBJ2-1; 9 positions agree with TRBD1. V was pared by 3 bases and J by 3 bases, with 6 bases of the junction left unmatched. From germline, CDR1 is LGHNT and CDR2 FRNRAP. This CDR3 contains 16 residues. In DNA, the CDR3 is TGTGCTAGTGGTTTAATGTTGGACAGGGGCTACAATGAGCAGTTCTTC. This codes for CASGLMLDRGYNEQFF.